This entry concerns a single TCR beta chain. This sample stems from a study of blood T cell repertoires in COVID-19. V shed 1 base and J 14 bases; nucleotides not matched to a gene: 8. This CDR3 contains 13 residues. Profiled with immunoSEQ multiplex PCR; TCRdb holds only in-frame clones, not every one. Counted here are a few hundred thousand clones, about 90% occurring once; the ten biggest clones make up 1% to 1.5%. The sequencing input was PBMCs or T cells enriched from blood (not recorded which). This chain joins TRBV12-3 or TRBV12-4 and TRBJ2-1, with 7 bases lining up with TRBD2. The receptor's source is a human donor in a cohort exposed to, infected with or recovered from COVID-19 (not recorded which). The donor label of this sample is uncertain. As DNA, the CDR3 is TGTGCCAGCAGTTTAGTCGGCCGGGGGGATGAGTTCTTC. It encodes CASSLVGRGDEFF.